The following is a T cell receptor (beta chain) sequence with its context. Using unique molecular identifiers, the investigators prepared the TCRbeta library. TCRdb called the PCR reads again in MiXCR, with one record for every CDR3 protein. The sample lists around 400,000 distinct CDR3 sequences, about a fifth occurring once. This CDR3 contains 16 residues. V dropped 0 bases and J dropped 6 bases, with 14 bases sitting between them. CDR1 and CDR2 (germline): LGHNA, YSLEER. The data originate from a study of T-cell reconstitution after alpha-beta-depleted transplantation in children. The rearrangement links TRBV4-3 to TRBJ2-2; TRBD2 is a possible D gene (5 bases). This TCR derives from a human donor who donated a stem cell graft to a child with acute myeloid leukemia. This material consisted of PBMCs from the stem cell graft donor, taken from the stem cell graft. CDR3 DNA: TGCGCCAGCAGCCAAGATCCCCAGGCGAGGGCCGGGGAGCTGTTTTTT. Translated, it gives CASSQDPQARAGELFF.